A single TCR beta chain is shown here with its context. The entry originates in a study of blood T cell repertoires in COVID-19. Overall study: The origin of the acute and convalescent COVID-19 samples was the United States, Italy and Spain.

The repertoire was sequenced with immunoSEQ multiplex PCR; TCRdb's copy has only in-frame clones and lacks some. This repertoire shows around 250,000 clones, 80% to 90% found once; its top ten account for 1.9%. Participant-given clinical history determined each cohort assignment. Cohort 3 donors were reported recovered after two negative PCRs, clearance, or symptom resolution. Sequencing was done on a sample of PBMCs or T cells enriched from blood (not recorded which). This clonotype was sampled from a woman aged 50 to 60 who had recovered from COVID-19.

CDR3 region: CASSPAGGPSGNTIYF. In DNA form, the CDR3 reads TGTGCCAGCAGCCCGGCGGGGGGGCCCTCCGGAAACACCATATATTTT. The chain recombines TRBV5-5 with TRBJ1-3; possibly TRBD1 for D (6 bases). The germline gives CDR1 SGHKS, CDR2 YYEKEE (reference sequence). Trimming cost V 4 bases and J 4 bases, with 18 bases left between them. This CDR3 region has 16 residues.